The 23 T cell receptor beta chains reported below all come from one sample, sequenced in a study of blood T cell repertoires in COVID-19. Some clones are missing from TCRdb's copy, which holds only in-frame ones; the method was immunoSEQ multiplex PCR. Seen here are about 170,000 clones, approximately 90% observed once, and the top ten hold approximately 4.9%. The sample comprised peripheral blood. The origin of the receptors is a man younger than 40 with COVID-19, enrolled during active disease.

Points on this clone: The junction differs from germline at one of its ends, possibly a read error. This sample also contains other DNA sequences that code for the same CDR3. The chain uses TRBV7-6 and TRBJ1-1; weak D call: TRBD1 (5 bases). CDR1 SGHVS and CDR2 FNYEAQ come from the germline V gene. The CDR3 is 15 residues long. Written as DNA, the CDR3 is TGTGCCAGCAGTTTAGCCCCCGGACAATCCACTGAAGCTTTCTTT. Its protein product is CASSLAPGQSTEAFF.

Only a few counts were recorded for this clone. The V gene is TRBV7-2, the J gene TRBJ1-1; D remains ambiguous. From germline, CDR1 is SGHTA and CDR2 FQGNSA. Trimming cost V 5 bases and J 2 bases, with 12 bases left between them. This CDR3 is built from 14 residues. CDR3 sequence (DNA): TGTGCCAGCAGCCTCCGGGTTCCAAACACTGAAGCTTTCTTT. It is translated as CASSLRVPNTEAFF.

This clone was detected only once. The chain employs TRBV19 and TRBJ1-1, with 7 bases that match TRBD1. Germline assignment: CDR1 LNHDA and CDR2 SQIVND (reference sequence). The CDR3 totals 16 residues. J gave up 2 bases and V 3 bases, and 9 bases lay outside the gene matches. CDR3 nucleotide sequence: TGTGCCAGTAGTATGAGATTACAGGGGCCAAACACTGAAGCTTTCTTT. Protein product: CASSMRLQGPNTEAFF.

The chain combines TRBV20-1 with TRBJ2-1; D is unresolved. V was pared by 3 bases and J by 1 base, with 10 bases between. Germline CDR1 and CDR2: DFQATT and SNEGSKA (reference sequence). CDR3 size: 14 residues. This CDR3 reads CSASLLESYNEQFF. The CDR3 nucleotides read TGCAGTGCTAGTCTCCTAGAGTCCTACAATGAGCAGTTCTTC.

The CDR3 spells CASTEGVGTEAFF. CDR3 DNA: TGTGCCAGCACCGAAGGGGTGGGCACTGAAGCTTTCTTT. The chain uses TRBV7-2 and TRBJ1-1; D possibly corresponds to TRBD1 (5 bases). The CDR3 runs 13 residues. The germline V and J ends were trimmed by 7 bases and 4 bases, with 13 bases remaining between them. Looked up from germline, CDR1 is SGHTA and CDR2 is FQGNSA.

The rearrangement joins TRBV18 to TRBJ2-1, with 10 positions matching TRBD1. Germline lookup yields CDR1 KGHSH and CDR2 LQKENI. V gave up 6 bases and J gave up 3 bases; unmatched junction bases: 2. This CDR3 comprises 14 residues. Written as DNA, the CDR3 is TGTGCCAGCTCTGGGACAGGGGTCTACAATGAGCAGTTCTTC. Encoded protein: CASSGTGVYNEQFF.

This rearrangement joins TRBV3-1 (or the pseudogene TRBV3-2) to TRBJ2-7; TRBD1 might be the D (5 bases). The CDR3 spans 15 residues. CDR1 and CDR2 from the germline V gene are LGHDT and YNNKEL (reference sequence). Between the trimmed V and J ends, which lost 0 bases and 4 bases, there was a span of 13 bases. The CDR3 here is CASSQDGQGGYEQYF. The CDR3 region has the DNA TGTGCCAGCAGCCAAGATGGGCAGGGCGGTTACGAGCAGTACTTC.

J is TRBJ1-2 and V is TRBV10-3; 10 bases fit TRBD1. The J segment lost 6 bases and the V segment lost 4 bases, leaving 11 bases of the junction unmatched. CDR1 is ENHRY and CDR2 is SYGVKD in the germline V gene. This CDR3 spans 16 amino acids. The CDR3 reads CAISGGAGQGLDGYTF. CDR3 DNA: TGTGCCATCAGTGGGGGCGCGGGACAGGGGTTAGATGGCTACACCTTC.

DNA for the CDR3: TGTGCCAGTAGAAAGGGGGCCGGGTACAATGAGCAGTTCTTC. Its translation is CASRKGAGYNEQFF. The V and J genes are TRBV19 and TRBJ2-1; 7 bases align to TRBD1. With 6 bases clipped from V and 4 bases from J, the junction kept 6 bases outside the gene matches. Germline CDR1 is LNHDA and CDR2 is SQIVND (reference sequence). This CDR3 has 14 amino acids.

The V and J genes are TRBV19 and TRBJ2-2; 10 positions match TRBD2. V was pared by 9 bases and J by 4 bases, with 8 bases of the junction left unmatched. This CDR3 is built from 15 residues. CDR1 and CDR2 from the germline V gene are LNHDA and SQIVND (reference sequence). CDR3 protein: CASRSGRAGTGELFF. DNA for the CDR3: TGTGCCAGCCGAAGCGGGAGGGCAGGCACCGGGGAGCTGTTTTTT.

The V gene is TRBV7-3, the J gene TRBJ2-7; 7 positions match TRBD1. The V segment lost 4 bases and the J segment 0 bases; nucleotides outside the gene matches: 3. The CDR3 has 14 amino acids. CDR1 and CDR2 from the germline V gene are SGHTA and FQGTGA. The CDR3 here is CASSYDRDSYEQYF. The CDR3 coding sequence is TGTGCCAGCAGCTATGACAGGGACTCCTACGAGCAGTACTTC.

The chain employs TRBV6-2 or TRBV6-3 and TRBJ2-2; TRBD1 is a possible D gene (5 bases). The CDR3 totals 15 residues. The germline CDR1 and CDR2 sequences are MNHEY and SVGEGT. The ends were cut back, 4 bases at V and 3 bases at J, with 12 bases in the middle. DNA for the CDR3: TGTGCCAGCAGTTTTGGGGCAGGGCACACCGGGGAGCTGTTTTTT. This encodes CASSFGAGHTGELFF.

This chain links TRBV7-8 with TRBJ2-7, with D uncertain. Germline values: CDR1 SGHVS, CDR2 FQNEAQ. The CDR3 is 13 residues long. Trimming removed 7 bases from V and 3 bases from J, with 13 bases in between. Here the CDR3 reads CASNSGGYYEQYF. As DNA, the CDR3 is TGTGCCAGCAACTCCGGCGGATACTACGAGCAGTACTTC.

The chain joins TRBV2 to TRBJ2-1; 9 bases line up with TRBD1. Looked up from germline, CDR1 is SNHLY and CDR2 is FYNNEI. Trimming at V came to 7 bases and at J to 4 bases, leaving 2 bases not matched to a gene. The length of the CDR3 is 13 residues. CDR3 in DNA: TGTGCCAGCAAGGGACAGGGATACAATGAGCAGTTCTTC. It yields the protein CASKGQGYNEQFF.

The chain combines TRBV5-8 with TRBJ2-2, with no clear D. Germline V gene lookup returns CDR1 SGHTS and CDR2 YDEGEE. CDR3 length equals 14 residues. V was clipped by 0 bases and J by 3 bases, with 6 bases between them. The CDR3 sequence is CASSLEAHTGELFF. DNA of the CDR3: TGTGCCAGCAGCTTGGAAGCTCACACCGGGGAGCTGTTTTTT.

The V call is TRBV15, the J call TRBJ2-7, with 12 positions matching TRBD2. The CDR3 extends over 14 amino acids. Trimming took 1 base from V and 8 from J; bases not matched to a gene: 3. The germline V gene encodes CDR1 LNHNV and CDR2 YYDKDF (reference sequence). The CDR3: CATSRVGLAGQQYF. The DNA of the CDR3 is TGTGCCACCAGCAGAGTGGGACTAGCGGGCCAGCAGTACTTC.

V usage is TRBV11-3 and J usage is TRBJ2-3, with no clear D. The ends were cut back, 1 base at V and 3 bases at J, with 11 bases in the middle. The CDR3 extends over 15 amino acids. The germline gives CDR1 SGHNT, CDR2 YENEEA. DNA for the CDR3: TGTGCCAGCAGCTTAGGGCCAGCGAGGACAGATACGCAGTATTTT. Translating it yields CASSLGPARTDTQYF.

The chain links TRBV18 to TRBJ1-2; D possibly corresponds to TRBD1 (6 bases). This CDR3 region has 14 residues. Germline CDR1 is KGHSH and CDR2 is LQKENI. The V end lost 6 bases, the J end lost 4 bases, and 15 bases lay between the germline ends. The CDR3 loop is CASSTNREIYGYTF. CDR3 nucleotide sequence: TGTGCCAGCTCGACGAACAGGGAGATCTATGGCTACACCTTC.

This clone appeared a single time. This chain joins TRBV7-3 and TRBJ1-1, with 7 bases identical to TRBD1. The CDR3 is 16 amino acids. In germline, CDR1 is SGHTA, CDR2 FQGTGA. The ends lost 6 bases at V and 1 base at J; junction bases unmatched: 11. CDR3: CASSQNPGQQNTEAFF. In nucleotides, the CDR3 is TGTGCCAGCAGTCAGAACCCGGGACAGCAGAACACTGAAGCTTTCTTT.

J is TRBJ1-5 and V is TRBV4-1; 9 bases align to TRBD1. J lost 3 bases, V lost 4 bases, and 4 bases had no gene match. Per germline, CDR1 MGHRA and CDR2 YSYEKL. The CDR3 is 15 amino acids. The CDR3 DNA reads TGCGCCAGCAGCCGGGGGACAGGGTACAATCAGCCCCAGCATTTT. Its translation: CASSRGTGYNQPQHF.

In DNA form, the CDR3 reads TGTGCCAGCAGCTTACTAGCGGGAGTACCCTCCTACGAGCAGTACTTC. Translated: CASSLLAGVPSYEQYF. The J gene is TRBJ2-7, the V gene TRBV7-2; 10 positions match TRBD2. The CDR3 has 16 amino acids. V lost 2 bases and J lost 0; bases outside the gene matches: 4. The V gene's germline CDR1 is SGHTA and CDR2 FQGNSA. The full variable domain, completed using reference TRBV7-2 and TRBJ2-7, is GAGVSQSPSNKVTEKGKDVELRCDPISGHTALYWYRQSLGQGLEFLIYFQGNSAPDKSGLPSDRFSAERTGGSVSTLTIQRTQQEDSAVYLCASSLLAGVPSYEQYFGPGTRLTVT.

This chain connects TRBV5-1 to TRBJ1-2, with D perhaps TRBD1 (5 bases). The CDR3 is made up of 14 amino acids. CDR1 is SGHRS, CDR2 YFSETQ, per germline. V lost 3 bases to trimming and J lost 0 bases, with 9 bases between them. DNA for the CDR3: TGCGCCAGCAGCTCATCGACAGCTAACTATGGCTACACCTTC. This gives the protein CASSSSTANYGYTF.

The chain carries TRBV5-1 and TRBJ2-7; no firm D call. V gave up 4 bases and J gave up 4 bases, with 12 bases separating them. The CDR3 runs to 13 residues. Per germline, CDR1 SGHRS and CDR2 YFSETQ. Here the CDR3 DNA reads TGCGCCAGCAGCGCAACTAACGGGTACGAGCAGTACTTC. The encoded protein is CASSATNGYEQYF.